These 12 T cell receptor beta chains were all obtained from the same sample, sequenced in a study of regulatory T cells. Amplification used 52 TRBV primers and 13 TRBJ primers. Method: immunoSEQ multiplex PCR; TCRdb's copy keeps in-frame clones and lacks some. The sample lists tens of thousands of clones; under 95% were seen once. The sequenced sample consisted of CD8+ T cells sorted from blood. These receptors came from a child aged 2 to 15 with CD3G deficiency.

The chain couples TRBV19 to TRBJ1-2, with unresolved D. V was clipped by 3 bases and J by 6 bases, with 11 bases between them. The CDR3 runs to 13 residues. Germline values: CDR1 LNHDA, CDR2 SQIVND (reference sequence). The CDR3 sequence is CASSMKGSDGYTF. The DNA for the CDR3 is TGTGCCAGTAGTATGAAGGGCAGCGATGGCTACACCTTC. The variable domain in full, with the rest retrieved from reference TRBV19 and TRBJ1-2, is DGGITQSPKYLFRKEGQNVTLSCEQNLNHDAMYWYRQDPGQGLRLIYYSQIVNDFQKGDIAEGYSVSREKKESFPLTVTSAQKNPTAFYLCASSMKGSDGYTFGSGTRLTVV.

This chain uses TRBV5-3 with TRBJ1-5, with D possibly TRBD1 on 5 matching bases. TRBV5-3 is sorted into the ORF group, with uncertain function. Deletions cut 10 bases from V and 3 bases from J, with 14 bases between. This CDR3 spans 13 amino acids. The CDR3 loop is CADFQGDNQPQHF. DNA for the CDR3: TGTGCCGATTTCCAGGGTGACAATCAGCCCCAGCATTTT.

CDR3 DNA: TGTGCCAGCAGCGGACTAGGATCCGACAATGAGCAGTTCTTC. As protein: CASSGLGSDNEQFF. The gene calls are TRBV28 and TRBJ2-1; TRBD2 aligns across 7 bases. Germline V gene sequence: CDR1 MDHEN, CDR2 SYDVKM. The CDR3 spans 14 residues. V gave up 6 bases and J gave up 5 bases; unmatched junction bases: 7.

The chain uses TRBV7-6 and TRBJ2-5, with a weak D call TRBD1 (5 bases). V was clipped by 6 bases and J by 0 bases, with 11 bases between them. The CDR3 consists of 14 residues. Germline values: CDR1 SGHVS, CDR2 FNYEAQ. DNA for the CDR3: TGTGCCAGCAGTCCAAGACAGTACCAAGAGACCCAGTACTTC. This encodes CASSPRQYQETQYF.

This chain connects TRBV7-6 to TRBJ2-5; 8 nucleotides align to TRBD2. The germline gives CDR1 SGHVS, CDR2 FNYEAQ. V shed 4 bases, J shed 8 bases, and the junction held 6 bases outside the gene matches. This CDR3 has 13 amino acids. The chain's CDR3 is CASSSGGVQTQYF. CDR3 DNA sequence: TGTGCCAGCAGCTCGGGGGGGGTCCAAACCCAGTACTTC.

The chain is built from TRBV28 and TRBJ2-2; D is possibly TRBD1 (5 bases). Trimming cost V 6 bases and J 5 bases, with 7 bases left between them. The germline gives CDR1 MDHEN, CDR2 SYDVKM. The CDR3 runs 12 residues. DNA for the CDR3: TGTGCCAGCAGCCCAGGGACCGGGGAGCTGTTTTTT. Translated, it gives CASSPGTGELFF.

The chain links TRBV25-1 to TRBJ2-2, with D possibly being TRBD2 (5 bases). Deletions cut 0 bases from V and 7 bases from J, with 9 bases between. Germline V gives CDR1 MGHDK, CDR2 SYGVNS. The CDR3 is 14 residues long. DNA for the CDR3: TGTGCCAGCAGTGAATATATAACTAGCGGGGAGCTGTTTTTT. The encoded protein is CASSEYITSGELFF.

The J gene is TRBJ2-1, the V gene TRBV18; 8 bases match TRBD2. This CDR3 has 14 amino acids. Germline V gene lookup returns CDR1 KGHSH and CDR2 LQKENI. V dropped 6 bases and J dropped 3; count of bases not matched to a gene: 4. The CDR3 spells CASSLSGSYNEQFF. In DNA form, the CDR3 reads TGTGCCAGCTCTCTCAGCGGGAGCTACAATGAGCAGTTCTTC.

The rearrangement uses TRBV7-9 and TRBJ2-2, with 14 bases matching TRBD2. The CDR3 loop spans 17 amino acids. V was pared by 3 bases and J by 7 bases, with 7 bases of the junction left unmatched. Germline lookup yields CDR1 SEHNR and CDR2 FQNEAQ (reference sequence). The CDR3 nucleotides are TGTGCCAGCAGCTTTCTCCCGGGACTAGCGGGAGTCGGGGAGCTGTTTTTT. Protein product: CASSFLPGLAGVGELFF.

V usage is TRBV19 and J usage is TRBJ2-6; no firm D call. The germline V gene has CDR1 LNHDA and CDR2 SQIVND (reference sequence). V dropped 3 bases and J dropped 2 bases, with 2 bases sitting between them. This CDR3 region has 13 residues. The CDR3 nucleotides are TGTGCCAGTAGTATTACTGGGGCCAACGTCCTGACTTTC. Translation gives CASSITGANVLTF.

The chain employs TRBV6-1 and TRBJ2-7, with 7 bases fitting TRBD1. CDR1 MNHNS and CDR2 SASEGT come from the germline V gene. V shed 3 bases, J shed 2 bases, and the junction held 4 bases outside the gene matches. This CDR3 has 14 amino acids. The CDR3 DNA reads as TGTGCCAGCAGTGAGACAGGGTACGCCTACGAGCAGTACTTC. It specifies CASSETGYAYEQYF.

This clone was observed a single time. The chain carries TRBV6-4 and TRBJ1-5, with D unresolved. Trimming took 1 base from V and 3 from J, leaving 22 bases between them. CDR1 is MRHNA, CDR2 SNTAGT, per germline. This CDR3 has 19 amino acids. The CDR3 nucleotides are TGTGCCAGCAGTGACTTCTCCCAAAATAAGACGGTTTTCAATCAGCCCCAGCATTTT. Its translation is CASSDFSQNKTVFNQPQHF.